This TCR beta chain was profiled in a study of T cell responses to AZD1222 COVID-19 vaccine. Second-dose recipients at about 4 or about 12 weeks were treated as one pooled group. Findings and caveats of the study: When two AZD1222 doses had been given, Spike-specific TCR breadth and depth rose.

Concerning this clone itself: Its antigen is undetermined.

This CDR3 is built from 12 residues. V shed 8 bases and J shed 2 bases, with 7 bases lying between them. Sequenced by immunoSEQ multiplex PCR; TCRdb stores in-frame clones only, minus some. The data hold tens of thousands of clones, with about 94% observed a single time. The V and J genes are TRBV6-7 and TRBJ1-5; unclear D gene. TRBV6-7 is filed as an ORF, its function uncertain. Specimen: peripheral blood, collected 28 days after the second AZD1222 dose. The sequence came from an adult who received the AZD1222 COVID-19 vaccine. CDR3 in DNA: TGTGCCAGCTTCTGGCGCAATCAGCCCCAGCATTTT. Its translation is CASFWRNQPQHF.